One and the same sample provided the 26 T cell receptor beta chains below, sequenced in a study of response to subunit inactivated influenza vaccine. TCRdb itself ran the RT-PCR reads through MiXCR, one entry per CDR3 protein. The repertoire holds hundreds of thousands of distinct CDR3 sequences, about 14% seen once, with approximately 7.6% in the top ten. Sequencing was performed on PBMCs from blood, taken around 14 days before vaccination. The source is a man over 45 who received an inactivated influenza vaccine.

This chain uses TRBV27 with TRBJ2-1; D not resolved. The CDR3 sequence is 14 residues long. CDR1 is MNHEY, CDR2 SMNVEV, per germline (reference sequence). The V and J ends lost 3 bases and 4 bases respectively, with 10 bases between them. In nucleotides, the CDR3 is TGTGCCAGCAGTTTCTCCCGAGCGTACAATGAGCAGTTCTTC. It translates to CASSFSRAYNEQFF.

This clonotype was observed a few times. The chain joins TRBV5-1 to TRBJ2-7; D perhaps matches TRBD2 (6 bases). Germline CDR1 reads SGHRS; CDR2 reads YFSETQ. Trimming pared 4 bases from V and 2 bases from J, leaving 13 bases between. CDR3 length equals 14 residues. The CDR3 reads CASSPGDVTYEQYF. CDR3 DNA sequence: TGCGCCAGCAGCCCGGGGGACGTGACCTACGAGCAGTACTTC.

This clonotype has at least ten counts. The V and J genes are TRBV6-2 or TRBV6-3 and TRBJ2-1; D possibly corresponds to TRBD2 (5 bases). Germline V gene data show CDR1 as MNHEY and CDR2 as SVGEGT. Trimming took 5 bases from V and 5 from J, leaving 13 bases between them. The CDR3 has 14 amino acids. In nucleotides, the CDR3 is TGTGCCAGCAGTGACTACTCGCACCACAATGAGCAGTTCTTC. It is translated as CASSDYSHHNEQFF.

This clonotype occurred a few times. The chain couples TRBV10-2 to TRBJ1-5; D call uncertain. The V gene lost 0 bases and the J gene lost 2 bases, with 5 bases spanning the gap. The germline V gene encodes CDR1 WSHSY and CDR2 SAAADI. The CDR3 sequence is 14 residues long. CDR3 in amino acids: CASSESWGNQPQHF. CDR3 DNA sequence: TGCGCCAGCAGTGAGTCGTGGGGCAATCAGCCCCAGCATTTT.

The chain recombines TRBV9 with TRBJ2-3; D unclear. Germline V gene sequence: CDR1 SGDLS, CDR2 YYNGEE. The CDR3 runs 14 residues. V lost 0 bases and J lost 2, with 7 bases in between. DNA for the CDR3: TGTGCCAGCAGCGTAGGAACGGACACAGATACGCAGTATTTT. Translation: CASSVGTDTDTQYF.

This chain joins TRBV28 and TRBJ2-3; D gene uncertain. V was clipped by 6 bases and J by 2 bases, with 12 bases between them. The CDR3 length is 14 residues. Germline V lookup: CDR1 MDHEN, CDR2 SYDVKM. DNA of the CDR3: TGTGCCAGCAGACGCACCCAGCCCACAGATACGCAGTATTTT. It encodes CASRRTQPTDTQYF.

This clonotype was detected only a few times. This chain links TRBV12-3 or TRBV12-4 with TRBJ1-2; 8 bases agree with TRBD1. V was pared by 6 bases and J by 7 bases, with 16 bases of the junction left unmatched. The CDR3 covers 16 residues. For the CDR3, the DNA is TGTGCCAGCAGCTTTTCGTACACGCAGGGGGCTAGTGGCTACACCTTC. It encodes CASSFSYTQGASGYTF.

In this sample, this clonotype turned up a few times. The rearrangement joins TRBV10-2 to TRBJ1-5; D unclear. In germline, CDR1 is WSHSY, CDR2 SAAADI. CDR3 length: 14 amino acids. V lost 8 bases, J lost 0 bases, and 11 bases lay in between. The CDR3 here is CASRGLNSNQPQHF. The CDR3, as DNA: TGCGCCAGCCGAGGATTAAATAGCAATCAGCCCCAGCATTTT.

This clonotype has more than one count but fewer than ten. The V and J genes are TRBV11-2 and TRBJ2-1; 8 positions agree with TRBD1. The CDR3 is made up of 13 amino acids. The germline V gene has CDR1 SGHAT and CDR2 FQNNGV. Trimming took 2 bases from V and 16 from J; bases not matched to a gene: 10. The CDR3 region has the DNA TGTGCCAGCAGCTTAATTTGGCAGGGGGCGCAATTCTTC. Its protein is CASSLIWQGAQFF.

The chain joins TRBV5-1 to TRBJ1-1; D gene ambiguous. The CDR3 sequence is 15 residues long. The germline V and J ends were trimmed by 0 bases and 4 bases, with 13 bases remaining between them. The V gene's germline CDR1 is SGHRS and CDR2 YFSETQ. The CDR3 nucleotides read TGCGCCAGCAGCTTGGAAGTTGCCAGATCCACTGAAGCTTTCTTT. This translates into CASSLEVARSTEAFF.

The chain recombines TRBV25-1 with TRBJ2-7, with a possible D match to TRBD2 (5 bases). This CDR3 contains 19 residues. V lost 6 bases to trimming and J lost 2 bases, with 29 bases between them. CDR1 is MGHDK and CDR2 is SYGVNS in the germline V gene. The CDR3 spells CASSPNPPHGVTSPYEQYF. The CDR3 bases are TGTGCCAGCAGCCCGAACCCCCCCCACGGGGTTACGAGCCCCTACGAGCAGTACTTC.

This clonotype was detected ten times or more. The CDR3 loop reads CSVAIVGQPHEQYF. CDR3 bases: TGCAGCGTTGCAATCGTAGGGCAGCCCCACGAGCAGTACTTC. This chain joins TRBV29-1 and TRBJ2-7; D gene ambiguous. V was clipped by 4 bases and J by 5 bases, with 18 bases between them. CDR1 is SQVTM, CDR2 ANQGSEA, per germline. This CDR3 contains 14 residues.

This clonotype has at least ten counts. CDR3 protein: CASSLWGREDTDTQYF. CDR3 nucleotide sequence: TGTGCCAGCAGCTTATGGGGTCGGGAGGACACAGATACGCAGTATTTT. The rearrangement joins TRBV7-2 to TRBJ2-3, with 7 bases fitting TRBD2. The germline gives CDR1 SGHTA, CDR2 FQGNSA. Unmatched junction bases numbered 7, after V lost 2 bases and J lost 2 bases. The CDR3 loop spans 16 amino acids.

This rearrangement joins TRBV5-1 to TRBJ1-1; D unclear. Germline lookup yields CDR1 SGHRS and CDR2 YFSETQ. The CDR3 has 15 amino acids. Trimming pared 4 bases from V and 0 bases from J, leaving 13 bases between. DNA for the CDR3: TGCGCCAGCAGCCCCCGAGGGCCAGTGAACACTGAAGCTTTCTTT. This translates into CASSPRGPVNTEAFF.

This chain joins TRBV7-9 and TRBJ2-7; weak D call: TRBD1 (6 bases). The CDR3 has 16 amino acids. CDR1 is SEHNR, CDR2 FQNEAQ, per germline (reference sequence). With 3 bases removed from V and 4 bases from J, the gap between germline ends came to 19 bases. CDR3 amino acids: CASSLDEAGTHYEQYF. CDR3 DNA: TGTGCCAGCAGCTTGGATGAAGCCGGGACACATTACGAGCAGTACTTC.

Concerning this clonotype: This clone may be a read error of a much larger clone one base away. The V call is TRBV5-1, the J call TRBJ1-5; D is uncertain. This CDR3 spans 14 amino acids. In germline, CDR1 is SGHRS, CDR2 YFSETQ. For the CDR3, the DNA is TGCGTCAGCAGCTTGGTAGGAAGCGGTCAGCCCCAGCATTTT. Its translation is CVSSLVGSGQPQHF.

This clonotype was counted at least ten times. Relative to the germline gene, one junction end is altered; a read error may explain this. The rearrangement uses TRBV7-2 and TRBJ2-5; D is ambiguous. The CDR3 sequence is 8 residues long. Germline V lookup: CDR1 SGHTA, CDR2 FQGNSA. For the CDR3, the DNA is TGTGCCAGCAGCGCAACGCACTTC. Translating it yields CASSATHF.

The V gene is TRBV20-1, the J gene TRBJ2-5; D call uncertain. This CDR3 is 14 amino acids long. V was trimmed by 0 bases and J by 9 bases, leaving 17 bases between them. Germline V gene lookup returns CDR1 DFQATT and CDR2 SNEGSKA (reference sequence). In nucleotides, the CDR3 is TGCAGTGCTAGAGATCTCCACGGCCAAGTAGCCCAGTACTTC. Amino acid sequence: CSARDLHGQVAQYF.

The J gene is TRBJ1-1, the V gene TRBV3-1; D may be TRBD1 (6 bases). The V gene lost 6 bases and the J gene lost 3 bases, with 14 bases spanning the gap. The CDR3 is made up of 14 amino acids. The germline V gene has CDR1 LGHDT and CDR2 YNNKEL (reference sequence). This CDR3 reads CASRPRGQDTEAFF. CDR3 nucleotide sequence: TGTGCCAGCAGACCGCGGGGACAAGACACTGAAGCTTTCTTT.

The chain links TRBV12-3 or TRBV12-4 to TRBJ1-3, with no clear D. The CDR3 loop spans 12 amino acids. V was shortened by 3 bases and J by 5 bases, with 5 bases between the two germline ends. The CDR3 DNA follows: TGTGCCAGCAGTTTCGTCCGAAACACCATATATTTT. Protein sequence: CASSFVRNTIYF.

This clonotype was counted a few times. A junction end diverges from the germline sequence, so it may reflect a read error. CDR3 in amino acids: CVSSDLVRRSEKLFF. The CDR3 DNA sequence: TGTGTCAGCAGCGACCTTGTACGGAGGTCTGAAAAACTGTTTTTT. The genes are TRBV14 and TRBJ1-4; D is unclear. Per germline, CDR1 SGHDN and CDR2 FVKESK. The length of the CDR3 is 15 residues.

The CDR3 sequence: CASSIAGGGKDTQYF. CDR3 nucleotide sequence: TGTGCCAGCAGTATAGCGGGAGGGGGCAAAGATACGCAGTATTTT. V and J are TRBV28 and TRBJ2-3, with 11 bases fitting TRBD2. CDR3 size: 15 residues. Germline V gives CDR1 MDHEN, CDR2 SYDVKM. Unmatched junction bases numbered 6, after V lost 5 bases and J lost 5 bases.

This sequence joins TRBV7-2 and TRBJ2-1; TRBD2 matches at 11 bases. Germline CDR1 reads SGHTA; CDR2 reads FQGNSA. Germline trimming cut 4 bases from V and 9 bases from J; bases unmatched to any gene: 8. This CDR3 is 15 amino acids long. The CDR3 sequence is CASSYHSGRAPEQFF. DNA for the CDR3: TGTGCCAGCAGCTATCATAGCGGGAGGGCTCCTGAGCAGTTCTTC.

This clonotype was detected ten times or more. The chain links TRBV12-3 or TRBV12-4 to TRBJ2-1; D ambiguous. V was clipped by 8 bases and J by 4 bases, with 9 bases between them. The CDR3 consists of 12 residues. The CDR3 coding sequence is TGTGCCAGCGGAAAGACGTACAATGAGCAGTTCTTC. It encodes CASGKTYNEQFF.

At least ten counts were recorded for this clonotype. This chain uses TRBV4-1 with TRBJ2-3; D ambiguous. Deletions cut 0 bases from V and 7 bases from J, with 8 bases between. This CDR3 spans 13 amino acids. CDR1 is MGHRA, CDR2 YSYEKL, per germline. The chain's CDR3 is CASSQDVPYTQYF. DNA for the CDR3: TGCGCCAGCAGCCAAGATGTCCCGTATACGCAGTATTTT.

This clonotype was found a few times. The rearrangement joins TRBV6-5 to TRBJ1-3; D is unclear. The CDR3 totals 15 residues. Germline-derived CDR1 and CDR2 are MNHEY and SVGAGI. V lost 5 bases to trimming and J lost 0 bases, with 11 bases between them. CDR3 in amino acids: CASSNDQFSGNTIYF. The DNA for the CDR3 is TGTGCCAGCAGTAACGACCAATTCTCTGGAAACACCATATATTTT.